These T cell receptor beta chains were read from a single sample in a study of identical twins. TCRdb recomputed calls from the 5' RACE reads with MiXCR, one row per CDR3 protein. The sample includes 700,000 or so distinct CDR3 sequences, around 20% of them seen just once. The data were also submitted as part of a second study, on T cells expressing NK-cell markers.

Sequenced: PBMCs. The receptors were sampled from a woman younger than 30 in good health. Both conserved end residues are part of each CDR3. The order of the fields is J gene, D gene, V gene, CDR3 protein. A D gene is named only where the DNA matches it firmly.

J gene: TRBJ2-1
D gene: -
V gene: TRBV29-1
CDR3 protein: CSVEWGSYDEQFF

J gene: TRBJ1-2
D gene: -
V gene: TRBV6-5
CDR3 protein: CASSYLDSPYGYTF

J gene: TRBJ2-3
D gene: -
V gene: TRBV7-6
CDR3 protein: CASSSLITDTQYF

J gene: TRBJ1-2
D gene: TRBD1
V gene: TRBV18
CDR3 protein: CASSPPTGGYGYTF

J gene: TRBJ1-1
D gene: -
V gene: TRBV20-1
CDR3 protein: CSARAPKGTEAFF

J gene: TRBJ2-6
D gene: -
V gene: TRBV5-1
CDR3 protein: CASSSPDLQVSGANVLTF

J gene: TRBJ2-1
D gene: TRBD2
V gene: TRBV12-3/TRBV12-4
CDR3 protein: CASSLRLADEQFF

J gene: TRBJ1-5
D gene: TRBD1
V gene: TRBV27
CDR3 protein: CASQGVGQPQHF

J gene: TRBJ2-3
D gene: TRBD1
V gene: TRBV10-3
CDR3 protein: CAISEPPGQGAADTQYF

J gene: TRBJ2-3
D gene: -
V gene: TRBV12-3/TRBV12-4
CDR3 protein: CASSPAVGFNTDTQYF

J gene: TRBJ2-2
D gene: TRBD2
V gene: TRBV6-1
CDR3 protein: CASTGGWGWGQNTGELFF

J gene: TRBJ2-5
D gene: -
V gene: TRBV27
CDR3 protein: CASSFSRGQETQYF

J gene: TRBJ1-1
D gene: -
V gene: TRBV5-1
CDR3 protein: CASSLGTSLATEAFF

J gene: TRBJ2-1
D gene: -
V gene: TRBV4-2
CDR3 protein: CASSQDPAGSDEQFF

J gene: TRBJ2-3
D gene: -
V gene: TRBV2
CDR3 protein: CASVLATDTQYF

J gene: TRBJ2-3
D gene: -
V gene: TRBV7-9
CDR3 protein: CASSAGPRADTQYF